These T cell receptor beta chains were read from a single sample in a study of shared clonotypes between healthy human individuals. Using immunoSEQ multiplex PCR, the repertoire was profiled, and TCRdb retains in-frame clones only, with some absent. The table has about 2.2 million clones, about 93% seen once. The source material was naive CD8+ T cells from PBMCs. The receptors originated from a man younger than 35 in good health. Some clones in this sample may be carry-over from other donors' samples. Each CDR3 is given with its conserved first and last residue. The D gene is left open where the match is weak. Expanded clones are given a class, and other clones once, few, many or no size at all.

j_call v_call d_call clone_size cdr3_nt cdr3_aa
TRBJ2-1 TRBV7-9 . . TGTGCCAGCAGCTCTGAAAATGAGCAGTTCTTC CASSSENEQFF
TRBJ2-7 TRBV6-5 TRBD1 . TGTGCCAGCAGAACCGGGACAGGGGCTTTCGAGCAGTACTTC CASRTGTGAFEQYF
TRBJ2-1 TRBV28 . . TGTGCCAGCAGCTCCGGTGAGGGAACGTACTACAATGAGCAGTTCTTC CASSSGEGTYYNEQFF
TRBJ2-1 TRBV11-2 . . TGTGCCAGCAGCTTAGGCCGACTAGTCCACAATGAGCAGTTCTTC CASSLGRLVHNEQFF
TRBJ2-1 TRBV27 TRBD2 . TGTGCCAGCAGTTTGGTAGCGGGCCTGTACAATGAGCAGTTCTTC CASSLVAGLYNEQFF
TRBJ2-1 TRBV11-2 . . TGTGCCAGCAGCTTCACAACAACGAGCTCCTACAATGAGCAGTTCTTC CASSFTTTSSYNEQFF
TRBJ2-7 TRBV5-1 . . TGCGCCAGCAGCTTGGTAGGGAACCACGAGCAGTACTTC CASSLVGNHEQYF
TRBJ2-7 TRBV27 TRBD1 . TGTGCCAGCAGTGCGAACAGGGGAGTGTTGTACGAGCAGTACTTC CASSANRGVLYEQYF
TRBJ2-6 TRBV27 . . TGTGCCAGCAGTTTGCGGGACAGTCGAGGGGCCAACGTCCTGACTTTC CASSLRDSRGANVLTF
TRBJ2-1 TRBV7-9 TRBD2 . TGTGCCAGCAGCTTATATCGCGCTAGCGGGATGTTCAATGAGCAGTTCTTC CASSLYRASGMFNEQFF
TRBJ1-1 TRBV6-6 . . TGTGCCAGCAGTTACAGGGAGGCCACTGAAGCTTTCTTT CASSYREATEAFF
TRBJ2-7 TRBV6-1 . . TGTGCCAGCACGGCCGGGCTGTTGGCCTACGAGCAGTACTTC CASTAGLLAYEQYF
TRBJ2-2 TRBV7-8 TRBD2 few TGTGCCAGCAGCTTAGGCGGGAGGGCCTTCGGGGAGCTGTTTTTT CASSLGGRAFGELFF
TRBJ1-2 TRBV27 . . TGTGCCAGCAGTCCGATCGGATCTAACTATGGCTACACCTTC CASSPIGSNYGYTF
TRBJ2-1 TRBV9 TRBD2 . TGTGCCAGCAGCGCGGGACTAGCGAATGAGCAGTTCTTC CASSAGLANEQFF
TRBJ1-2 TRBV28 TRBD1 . TGTGCCAGCAGCCAGGACAGGGGCCGCTATGGCTACACCTTC CASSQDRGRYGYTF
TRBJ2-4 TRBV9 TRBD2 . TGTGCCAGCAGCGTAGCAAGCGGGAGATCGGGAAACATTCAGTACTTC CASSVASGRSGNIQYF
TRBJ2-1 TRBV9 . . TGTGCCAGCACCCCCGGCGGTAGCTCCTACAATGAGCAGTTCTTC CASTPGGSSYNEQFF
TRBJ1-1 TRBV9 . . TGTGCCAGCAGCAGGCAGGGGTCTCCTGGGAACACTGAAGCTTTCTTT CASSRQGSPGNTEAFF
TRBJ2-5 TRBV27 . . TGTGCCAGCAGTTTATACAGAGAAGGAGAGACCCAGTACTTC CASSLYREGETQYF
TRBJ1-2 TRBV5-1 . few TGCGCCAGCAGCTCACGCGGCGAACAAGGCTGGTATGGCTACACCTTC CASSSRGEQGWYGYTF
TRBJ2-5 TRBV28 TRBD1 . TGTGCCAGCAGTCCCAGGGGGTACCAAGAGACCCAGTACTTC CASSPRGYQETQYF
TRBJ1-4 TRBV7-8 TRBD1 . TGTGCCAGCAGCCCTACGCAGGGGGCGAGAACTAATGAAAAACTGTTTTTT CASSPTQGARTNEKLFF
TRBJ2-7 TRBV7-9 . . TGTGCCAGCAGGCCCCCGGGACAAACCTACGAGCAGTACTTC CASRPPGQTYEQYF
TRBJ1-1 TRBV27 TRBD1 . TGTGCCAGCAGTTCCCTCAGGACAGGGCTTATGAACACTGAAGCTTTCTTT CASSSLRTGLMNTEAFF
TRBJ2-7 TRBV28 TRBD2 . TGTGCCAGCAGACTCACCGAGAGCGGGAGGGCCGAGCAGTACTTC CASRLTESGRAEQYF
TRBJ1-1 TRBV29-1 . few TGCAGCGTTCGAGGACAATCTACAGGGACTGAAGCTTTCTTT CSVRGQSTGTEAFF
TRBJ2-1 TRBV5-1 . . TGCGCCAGCAGGGAGCTGGGGCCCTACAATGAGCAGTTCTTC CASRELGPYNEQFF
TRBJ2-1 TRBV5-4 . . TGTGCCAGCAGCTGGAAGCTGGCCGTACACAATGAGCAGTTCTTC CASSWKLAVHNEQFF
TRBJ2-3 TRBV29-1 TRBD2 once TGCAGCGCAACGGGGGGTACGCAGTATTTT CSATGGTQYF
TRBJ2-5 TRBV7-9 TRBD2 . TGTGCCAGCAGCTCTCGGGCTAGCGGGAGAGGGGGTTATCAAGAGACCCAGTACTTC CASSSRASGRGGYQETQYF
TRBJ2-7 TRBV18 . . TGTGCCAGCTCACCACCGGTGAACGAGCAGTACTTC CASSPPVNEQYF
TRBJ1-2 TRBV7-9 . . TGTGCCAGCAGCTTACGGGCCTATGGCTACACCTTC CASSLRAYGYTF
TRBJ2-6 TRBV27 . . TGTGCCAGCAGTTTATTACAGGGTACTGGGGCCAACGTCCTGACTTTC CASSLLQGTGANVLTF
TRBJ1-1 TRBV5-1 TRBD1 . TGCGCCAGCAGCTTCCGAGGGACAGGGGACACTGAAGCTTTCTTT CASSFRGTGDTEAFF
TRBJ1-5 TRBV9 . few TGTGCCAGCAGCGCAAACGGCAATCAGCCCCAGCATTTT CASSANGNQPQHF
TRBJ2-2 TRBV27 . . TGTGCCAGCAGTTCGATGACGAGCACCGGGGAGCTGTTTTTT CASSSMTSTGELFF
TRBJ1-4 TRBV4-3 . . TGCGCCAGCAGCCAAGACGAAGGGTTTGGTGAAAAACTGTTTTTT CASSQDEGFGEKLFF